This TCR beta chain stems from a study of T cells in Graves' hyperthyroidism and ophthalmopathy. TCR beta CDR3 region amplification was performed from RNA transcripts. First-round RT-PCR with HTBI primers amplified the TCR CDR3 region. TCRdb redid the calling of the multiplex PCR reads with MiXCR, one entry per CDR3 protein. This sample has 550,000 to 700,000 distinct CDR3 sequences, with roughly 46% found just once. This clonotype is a singleton in its sample. The CDR3 has 13 residues. From germline, CDR1 is MGHDK and CDR2 SYGVNS. Deletions cut 6 bases from V and 1 base from J, with 9 bases between. The material sequenced was peripheral blood or thyroid tissue (not recorded which). The chain couples TRBV25-1 to TRBJ1-1, with D unresolved. This TCR was sampled from an adult woman with Graves' disease, either hyperthyroidism or ophthalmopathy (not recorded which). The CDR3 DNA sequence: TGTGCCAGCAGGCACTTCGAGAACACTGAAGCTTTCTTT. Residues: CASRHFENTEAFF.